This TCR beta chain was captured by sequencing in a study of shared clonotypes between healthy human individuals. Only in-frame clones appear in the TCRdb table, and some are missing; sequencing was by immunoSEQ multiplex PCR. The table lists roughly 2 million clones, roughly 94% of them singletons, with 0.13% in the top ten. The receptor comes from a man aged 18 to 29 in good health. Sequencing input: naive CD4+ T cells sorted from blood. Specified subset: CD45RA+ positively selected.

Here the CDR3 DNA reads TGTGCCAGCAGCAAACAGGGGAATGGCTATGGCTACACCTTC. Protein: CASSKQGNGYGYTF. The chain recombines TRBV6-5 with TRBJ1-2; TRBD1 aligns across 7 bases. V was pared by 6 bases and J by 4 bases, with 8 bases of the junction left unmatched. The V gene's germline CDR1 is MNHEY and CDR2 SVGAGI. This CDR3 comprises 14 residues.